These T cell receptor beta chains were read from a single sample in a study of cytomegalovirus exposure and HLA in healthy donors. TCRdb's table, derived via immunoSEQ multiplex PCR, lists solely in-frame clones and lacks some. The table has roughly 190,000 clones, about 83% seen once. Sequencing was carried out using PBMCs. Source of these receptors: a woman in her forties or fifties in good health and CMV-seropositive. Both conserved end residues are part of each CDR3. D genes are given only for firm matches. Clone sizes are given selectively: once, few, many, or a class where the clone is expanded.

v_call	clone_size	d_call	j_call	cdr3_aa	cdr3_nt
TRBV4-3	-	TRBD1	TRBJ2-3	CASSGTEPDTQYF	TGCGCCAGCAGTGGGACAGAACCAGATACGCAGTATTTT
TRBV28	-	-	TRBJ1-6	CASSLRPASTQIHPLHF	TGTGCCAGCAGTTTGAGGCCAGCTTCCACCCAGATTCACCCCCTCCACTTT
TRBV5-1	-	-	TRBJ2-2	CASSLRASANTGELFF	TGCGCCAGCAGCTTGAGGGCTAGCGCGAACACCGGGGAGCTGTTTTTT
TRBV5-1	-	-	TRBJ1-2	CASSLDRDTGYTF	TGCGCCAGCAGCTTGGACAGGGATACTGGCTACACCTTC
TRBV11-2	-	-	TRBJ2-3	CASSLVSSTDTQYF	TGTGCCAGCAGCTTAGTATCCAGCACAGATACGCAGTATTTT
TRBV2	-	-	TRBJ1-4	CASSVWGHDPTNEKLFF	TGTGCCAGCTCAGTCTGGGGACACGACCCAACTAATGAAAAACTGTTTTTT
TRBV6-1	-	TRBD1	TRBJ1-6	CASRPGQNYNSPLHF	TGTGCCAGCAGACCGGGACAGAACTATAATTCACCCCTCCACTTT
TRBV27	-	-	TRBJ2-7	CATQPSAYEQYF	TGTGCCACTCAACCCAGCGCCTACGAGCAGTACTTC
TRBV13	once	-	TRBJ1-3	CASSYQGLGNTIYF	TGTGCCAGCAGTTATCAGGGTCTCGGAAACACCATATATTTT
TRBV18	once	TRBD1	TRBJ1-5	CASSPRDSLYSNQPQHF	TGTGCCAGCTCGCCCCGGGACAGCCTCTATAGCAATCAGCCCCAGCATTTT
TRBV30	-	TRBD1	TRBJ2-5	CAWSEGTVQETQYF	TGTGCCTGGAGCGAGGGGACAGTCCAAGAGACCCAGTACTTC
TRBV28	-	-	TRBJ1-2	CASSLGQGLGGYTF	TGTGCCAGCAGTTTGGGGCAGGGACTAGGCGGCTACACCTTC
TRBV5-1	-	TRBD2	TRBJ2-3	CASSLGTSADSTDTQYF	TGCGCCAGCAGCTTGGGGACTAGCGCGGATAGCACAGATACGCAGTATTTT
TRBV7-9	-	-	TRBJ2-7	CASSQRTGNNEQYF	TGTGCCAGCAGCCAACGGACGGGGAATAACGAGCAGTACTTC
TRBV15	-	-	TRBJ2-5	CATSPQVSETQYF	TGTGCCACCAGTCCACAGGTTTCCGAGACCCAGTACTTC
TRBV6-1	-	TRBD1	TRBJ2-7	CASSLGQGAAYEQYF	TGTGCCAGCAGTTTGGGACAGGGGGCTGCCTACGAGCAGTACTTC
TRBV15	-	TRBD2	TRBJ2-2	CATSIGLAVNTGELFF	TGTGCCACCAGCATCGGGCTAGCGGTGAACACCGGGGAGCTGTTTTTT
TRBV19	once	TRBD1	TRBJ1-5	CASIMTGGFNQPQHF	TGTGCCAGTATAATGACAGGGGGCTTCAACCAGCCCCAGCATTTT
TRBV7-2	-	TRBD2	TRBJ2-3	CASSLIAGGHGDTQYF	TGTGCCAGCAGCTTGATAGCGGGGGGGCATGGAGATACGCAGTATTTT
TRBV30	once	-	TRBJ1-5	CAWTHRARGSNQPQHF	TGTGCCTGGACCCATCGAGCCCGGGGGAGCAATCAGCCCCAGCATTTT
TRBV19	-	TRBD2	TRBJ2-2	CASSIELAGGQNTGELFF	TGTGCCAGTAGTATAGAACTAGCGGGGGGCCAGAACACCGGGGAGCTGTTTTTT
TRBV5-6	-	-	TRBJ2-1	CASSLEGLPVYNEQFF	TGTGCCAGCAGCTTGGAAGGACTACCGGTATACAATGAGCAGTTCTTC
TRBV23-1	-	-	TRBJ1-2	CASSQLDTRYGYTF	TGCGCCAGCAGTCAACTGGACACAAGATATGGCTACACCTTC
TRBV30	-	TRBD1	TRBJ2-1	CAWSKDRGNEQFF	TGTGCCTGGAGTAAGGACAGGGGGAATGAGCAGTTCTTC
TRBV5-4	-	-	TRBJ1-4	CASSKGVEREKLFF	TGTGCCAGCAGCAAGGGGGTCGAGAGGGAAAAACTGTTTTTT
TRBV27	once	TRBD1	TRBJ2-5	CASSTSDRGVGETQYF	TGTGCCAGCAGTACCTCGGACAGGGGAGTCGGGGAGACCCAGTACTTC